The T cell receptor beta chain under discussion was sequenced for a study of T cell changes during pregnancy in multiple sclerosis. The CDR3 length is 15 residues. The V end lost 0 bases, the J end lost 2 bases, and 8 bases lay between the germline ends. Germline assignment: CDR1 LGHNA and CDR2 YNFKEQ. Repertoires were generated with immunoSEQ multiplex PCR, while TCRdb's copy carries only in-frame clones and drops some. The sample lists 32,000 or so clones, about 90% occurring once. The input for sequencing was CD4+ T cells from peripheral blood mononuclear cells, taken in the third trimester of pregnancy. This clonotype was sampled from a female donor in good health, enrolled as a control in a pregnancy study. The chain is built from TRBV4-2 and TRBJ1-3; D ambiguous. The CDR3 loop reads CASSQEGRAGNTIYF. The CDR3 DNA reads as TGTGCCAGCAGCCAAGAGGGCAGAGCTGGAAACACCATATATTTT.